The present T cell receptor (beta chain) was sequenced within a study of CXCR3-negative and CXCR3-positive naive CD8 T cells. The CDR3 runs 14 residues. Germline V gene sequence: CDR1 MNHEY, CDR2 SMNVEV (reference sequence). The study made its TRB cDNA libraries by 5' RACE, adding UMI labels. After re-calling the 5' RACE reads, TCRdb lists one entry per CDR3 protein, DNA absent. The sample yields under 90,000 distinct CDR3 sequences, of which the top ten take up approximately 0.58%. Comment on this clonotype: Its antigen remains unidentified.

Study findings and constraints: Memory cells diverged, while naive CXCR3-positive and CXCR3-negative cells had similar TRBV-TRBJ usage. Against CXCR3-negative naive cells, CXCR3-positive naive cells showed more hydrophobic TRB CDR3s.

The chain has TRBV27 and TRBJ2-3; no DNA is available, so the TRBD1 call from TCRdb remains unchecked. This TCR derives from a human donor in good health. Some clones in this sample may be carry-over from other donors' samples. The sample taken for sequencing was naive CXCR3+ CD8+ T cells from blood. Noted subset: CD45RO-CCR7+CD27+CD95- naive CD8+ T cells expressing CXCR3 (TNR3+). CDR3 amino acids: CASSRTGSTDTQYF.